Each of the 25 T cell receptor beta chains below was sequenced from the same sample in a study of blood T cells in healthy people across ages. Sample-barcoded 5' priming and a J-beta primer mix drove a second PCR of about 6 to 12 cycles. TCRdb itself ran the 5' RACE reads through MiXCR, one entry per CDR3 protein. The sample holds roughly 1,800,000 distinct CDR3 sequences, about 49% seen once. The specimen was blood. The receptors derive from a woman between 35 and 50 years old in good health.

V usage is TRBV27 and J usage is TRBJ1-2, with 7 nucleotides matching TRBD1. The germline CDR1 and CDR2 sequences are MNHEY and SMNVEV (reference sequence). The CDR3 contains 15 residues. V lost 2 bases and J lost 2; bases outside the gene matches: 5. For the CDR3, the DNA is TGTGCCAGCAGTTTACAAGGGGGCCTAAACTATGGCTACACCTTC. This encodes CASSLQGGLNYGYTF.

The V gene is TRBV28, the J gene TRBJ2-4; 7 nucleotides match TRBD1. Per germline, CDR1 MDHEN and CDR2 SYDVKM. The CDR3 sequence is 16 residues long. V lost 5 bases and J lost 0; bases outside the gene matches: 7. The CDR3: CASSTTGAGAKNIQYF. The CDR3 DNA sequence: TGTGCCAGCAGTACCACAGGGGCGGGAGCCAAAAACATTCAGTACTTC.

CDR3: CASSLGTSSLNEQFF. The CDR3 region has the DNA TGTGCCAGCAGCTTGGGGACTAGTAGTTTAAATGAGCAGTTCTTC. This chain uses TRBV7-2 with TRBJ2-1; 8 positions match TRBD2. Trimming at V came to 3 bases and at J to 7 bases, leaving 8 bases not matched to a gene. Germline V gives CDR1 SGHTA, CDR2 FQGNSA. The CDR3 has 15 residues.

This sequence joins TRBV16 and TRBJ1-2; a weak D match, TRBD1 (5 bases). Germline V gene lookup returns CDR1 KGHSY and CDR2 FQNENV. The CDR3 sequence is 14 residues long. V lost 2 bases and J 2 bases, leaving 9 bases between the germline ends. The DNA for the CDR3 is TGTGCCAGCAGCCAAAGGGACGAGAACTATGGCTACACCTTC. This sequence encodes CASSQRDENYGYTF.

The sample holds one count of this clonotype. The chain is built from TRBV6-2 or TRBV6-3 and TRBJ2-7; D not certain. The V gene lost 2 bases and the J gene lost 7 bases, with 9 bases spanning the gap. The CDR3 spans 12 residues. Germline assignment: CDR1 MNHEY and CDR2 SVGEGT. In nucleotides, the CDR3 is TGTGCCAGCAGTTACACAATGGGGGAGCAGTACTTC. It yields the protein CASSYTMGEQYF.

The rearrangement links TRBV5-1 to TRBJ2-6; perhaps TRBD1 as D (5 bases). V was trimmed by 2 bases and J by 2 bases, leaving 11 bases between them. The CDR3 has 16 residues. The germline CDR1 and CDR2 sequences are SGHRS and YFSETQ. In DNA, the CDR3 is TGCGCCAGCAGCTTAGTGACAGCTCCTGGGGCCAACGTCCTGACTTTC. Translating gives CASSLVTAPGANVLTF.

The V and J genes are TRBV4-2 and TRBJ2-5, with D possibly being TRBD1 or TRBD2 (6 bases each). Trimming cost V 2 bases and J 2 bases, with 12 bases left between them. The CDR3 runs 15 residues. The germline CDR1 and CDR2 sequences are LGHNA and YNFKEQ. The CDR3 is CASSQFEGGQETQYF. The CDR3 DNA reads TGTGCCAGCAGCCAATTCGAGGGGGGACAAGAGACCCAGTACTTC.

About this clonotype itself: Lacking the conserved final phenylalanine or tryptophan, this CDR3 likely reflects a read error. This rearrangement joins TRBV14 to TRBJ2-6, with 8 bases matching TRBD1. There are 20 residues in the CDR3. From germline, CDR1 is SGHDN and CDR2 FVKESK. After removal of 5 bases from V and 0 bases from J, the junction contained 15 bases not matched to a gene. The CDR3 DNA is TGTGCCAGCAGCTCAACAATAGGACAGGGCCCTTACTCTGGGGCCAACGTCCTGACTGTC. Amino acid sequence: CASSSTIGQGPYSGANVLTV.

The V gene is TRBV5-1, the J gene TRBJ2-1; TRBD2 is a possible D gene (7 bases). The CDR3 is 14 residues long. The V end lost 4 bases, the J end lost 9 bases, and 17 bases lay between the germline ends. CDR1 and CDR2 from the germline V gene are SGHRS and YFSETQ. The CDR3 nucleotides are TGCGCCAGCAGCCGGGGGGCAGGGGAGACTGAGCAGTTCTTC. It yields the protein CASSRGAGETEQFF.

This clonotype showed up just a few times. The chain employs TRBV7-2 and TRBJ2-7, with 12 bases fitting TRBD2. CDR1 SGHTA and CDR2 FQGNSA come from the germline V gene. Germline trimming cut 4 bases from V and 0 bases from J; bases unmatched to any gene: 1. The CDR3 is 15 amino acids. The CDR3 sequence: CASSSTSGSSYEQYF. The CDR3 nucleotides read TGTGCCAGCAGCTCGACTAGCGGGAGCTCCTACGAGCAGTACTTC.

Notes on this clonotype: One junction end disagrees with the germline gene, perhaps due to a read error. The gene calls are TRBV24-1 and TRBJ2-1; TRBD1 is a possible D gene (6 bases). This CDR3 is built from 12 residues. Germline V gives CDR1 KGHDR, CDR2 SFDVKD. CDR3 region: CATNDAGGKQFF. For the CDR3, the DNA is TGTGCCACCAATGATGCTGGGGGCAAGCAGTTCTTC.

This chain links TRBV6-1 with TRBJ2-5; D is possibly TRBD2 (6 bases). Germline V gene sequence: CDR1 MNHNS, CDR2 SASEGT. Trimming took 4 bases from V and 0 from J, leaving 12 bases between them. CDR3 length: 15 residues. The CDR3 DNA sequence: TGTGCCAGCAGTGTAGGCGGGGTATACCAAGAGACCCAGTACTTC. Amino acid sequence: CASSVGGVYQETQYF.

The rearrangement uses TRBV29-1 and TRBJ1-2; D unresolved. Trimming removed 3 bases at V and 7 bases at J, with 6 bases between. The CDR3 runs to 10 residues. Germline values: CDR1 SQVTM, CDR2 ANQGSEA. The CDR3 reads CSVERVGYTF. The CDR3 nucleotides read TGCAGCGTTGAGAGGGTTGGCTACACCTTC.

There are a few counts of this clonotype. The rearrangement joins TRBV15 to TRBJ2-5, with D tentatively TRBD1 or TRBD2 (7 bases each). The germline V gene encodes CDR1 LNHNV and CDR2 YYDKDF (reference sequence). The V gene lost 0 bases and the J gene lost 3 bases, with 14 bases spanning the gap. This CDR3 has 16 amino acids. The CDR3 region has the DNA TGTGCCACCAGCAGAGAATGGGCAGGGGGGGAAGAGACCCAGTACTTC. Its protein is CATSREWAGGEETQYF.

Note on this clonotype: Mismatch with germline at one junction end may stem from a read error. The genes are TRBV4-1 and TRBJ2-1; 8 bases line up with TRBD1. Germline-derived CDR1 and CDR2 are MGHRA and YSYEKL. The CDR3 runs to 17 residues. The CDR3 region has the DNA TGCGTCAGCAGCCACCCAGGAGTGACAGGGGACTACAATGAGCAGTTCTTC. It specifies CVSSHPGVTGDYNEQFF.

This clonotype was seen more than once but under ten times. One base away lies a much larger clone, so this may be a sequencing read error. V is TRBV6-5 and J is TRBJ1-2; D unclear. The CDR3 extends over 14 amino acids. The V end was cut by 5 bases, the J end by 1 base, with 11 bases between. Germline V gene lookup returns CDR1 MNHEY and CDR2 SVGAGI. CDR3 amino acids: CASSALYFNYGYTF. The CDR3 DNA sequence: TGTGCCAGCAGTGCCCTTTACTTTAACTATGGCTACACCTTC.

This chain joins TRBV7-6 and TRBJ2-3, with TRBD2 matching over 9 bases. The germline gives CDR1 SGHVS, CDR2 FNYEAQ. V was pared by 0 bases and J by 9 bases, with 10 bases of the junction left unmatched. This CDR3 has 16 residues. This CDR3 reads CASSLALGGGVGTQYF. The CDR3 DNA is TGTGCCAGCAGCTTAGCGCTTGGCGGGGGGGTAGGAACGCAGTATTTT.

The chain couples TRBV4-2 to TRBJ1-5; 11 bases fit TRBD1. The CDR3 runs 18 residues. The trim removed 4 bases at V and 1 base at J, leaving 9 bases unmatched. Per the germline V gene, CDR1 is LGHNA and CDR2 is YNFKEQ. CDR3 amino acids: CASSLTGGQGVSNQPQHF. The CDR3 DNA sequence: TGTGCCAGCAGCCTTACTGGGGGACAGGGGGTCAGCAATCAGCCCCAGCATTTT.

The chain links TRBV29-1 to TRBJ1-2; D uncertain. The germline V gene has CDR1 SQVTM and CDR2 ANQGSEA. Trimming took 2 bases from V and 8 from J, leaving 12 bases between them. The CDR3 consists of 12 residues. CDR3 amino acids: CSVERGNQGYTF. In DNA form, the CDR3 reads TGCAGCGTTGAACGAGGAAATCAGGGCTACACCTTC.

J is TRBJ2-5 and V is TRBV4-1; D possibly uses TRBD1 or TRBD2 (5 bases each). The V gene lost 1 base and the J gene lost 4 bases, with 10 bases spanning the gap. This CDR3 spans 14 amino acids. The germline gives CDR1 MGHRA, CDR2 YSYEKL. CDR3 in DNA: TGCGCCAGCAGCCAAGGGGCAGGGACAGAGACCCAGTACTTC. This codes for CASSQGAGTETQYF.

CDR3 nucleotide sequence: TGTGCCAGCAGTCAAGACAGCCGACCCTCCTACGAGCAGTACTTC. Translated: CASSQDSRPSYEQYF. V is TRBV6-5 and J is TRBJ2-5, with TRBD1 as a possible D gene (5 bases). The J call could be wrong; TRBJ2-7 is a better fit for the DNA end. Germline CDR1 MNHEY, CDR2 SVGAGI. The CDR3 is 15 amino acids.

The V call is TRBV14, the J call TRBJ2-5; D call uncertain. The CDR3 extends over 16 amino acids. The V end lost 2 bases, the J end lost 2 bases, and 15 bases lay between the germline ends. Germline CDR1 and CDR2: SGHDN and FVKESK. The CDR3 DNA follows: TGTGCCAGCAGCCAACCGGGTGAAGGCGTTCAAGAGACCCAGTACTTC. Amino acid sequence: CASSQPGEGVQETQYF.

This clonotype occurred a few times. The CDR3 region has the DNA TGTGCCAGCAAGATGCGGGACGGAAAACTGTTTTTT. This encodes CASKMRDGKLFF. This chain links TRBV2 with TRBJ1-4; weak D call: TRBD1 (5 bases). V lost 7 bases and J 10 bases, leaving 13 bases between the germline ends. Germline CDR1 is SNHLY and CDR2 is FYNNEI. This CDR3 spans 12 amino acids.

This clonotype was seen a few times. J is TRBJ2-1 and V is TRBV20-1, with 7 bases lining up with TRBD2. V shed 1 base and J 5 bases; nucleotides not matched to a gene: 5. Germline V gene sequence: CDR1 DFQATT, CDR2 SNEGSKA (reference sequence). The CDR3 runs 14 residues. The CDR3 loop is CSARGDYSHNEQFF. The CDR3 DNA follows: TGCAGTGCTAGAGGGGACTATTCCCACAATGAGCAGTTCTTC.

With respect to this clonotype: Given a much more abundant clone one base away, this may be a read error. The chain is built from TRBV29-1 and TRBJ2-3; D not certain. The length of the CDR3 is 13 residues. Looked up from germline, CDR1 is SQVTM and CDR2 is ANQGSEA. The CDR3 is CSIELGSTDTQYF. The CDR3 DNA follows: TGCAGCATTGAATTGGGTTCCACAGATACGCAGTATTTT.